The 28 T cell receptor beta chains given below trace back to one sample, sequenced in a study of blood T cell repertoires in COVID-19. The protocol was immunoSEQ multiplex PCR, while the TCRdb copy is restricted to in-frame clones and leaves out a portion. The sample records roughly 190,000 clones, around 85% being singletons. Sequenced: peripheral blood. These receptor sequences come from a woman aged 55 to 70 with acute or convalescent COVID-19.

V and J are TRBV5-1 and TRBJ1-6, with D tentatively TRBD1 (6 bases). Germline values: CDR1 SGHRS, CDR2 YFSETQ. The V and J ends lost 0 bases and 8 bases respectively, with 12 bases between them. CDR3 length equals 15 residues. The CDR3 nucleotides are TGCGCCAGCAGCTTGGGGCAGGGGATGGATTCACCCCTCCACTTT. This codes for CASSLGQGMDSPLHF.

This clone turned up a few times. The chain employs TRBV19 and TRBJ1-1; D unclear. CDR1 and CDR2 from the germline V gene are LNHDA and SQIVND (reference sequence). CDR3 size: 14 residues. The V end was cut by 6 bases, the J end by 6 bases, with 17 bases between. CDR3 DNA: TGTGCCAGTAGGGCCGCCAGCACAAGCGCTGAAGCTTTCTTT. Protein: CASRAASTSAEAFF.

The chain uses TRBV9 and TRBJ1-1; D is perhaps TRBD1 (6 bases). The CDR3 consists of 15 residues. V lost 4 bases, J lost 3 bases, and 16 bases lay in between. Germline V gene sequence: CDR1 SGDLS, CDR2 YYNGEE. This CDR3 is CASSTRTGPYTEAFF. CDR3 DNA: TGTGCCAGCAGCACGCGCACAGGGCCCTACACTGAAGCTTTCTTT.

The rearrangement joins TRBV5-5 to TRBJ2-1, with D perhaps TRBD1 (7 bases). CDR1 is SGHKS, CDR2 YYEKEE, per germline (reference sequence). The V end was cut by 3 bases, the J end by 12 bases, with 19 bases between. The CDR3 is made up of 14 amino acids. CDR3 DNA: TGTGCCAGCAGCTGGGAGACAGGGAGGTTACCGCAGTTCTTC. Its translation is CASSWETGRLPQFF. Together with reference TRBV5-5 and TRBJ2-1, the CDR3 gives the full variable domain: DAGVTQSPTHLIKTRGQQVTLRCSPISGHKSVSWYQQVLGQGPQFIFQYYEKEERGRGNFPDRFSARQFPNYSSELNVNALLLGDSALYLCASSWETGRLPQFFGPGTRLTVL.

This clone showed up just once. This chain links TRBV20-1 with TRBJ2-3; no definite D call. Deletions cut 3 bases from V and 10 bases from J, with 11 bases between. Germline V gene sequence: CDR1 DFQATT, CDR2 SNEGSKA (reference sequence). The CDR3 runs 11 residues. The CDR3 nucleotides read TGCAGTGCTAGTTTTAGCTTAGCGCAGTATTTT. Translation: CSASFSLAQYF.

CDR3 DNA: TGCGCCAGCAGCCGGGATATTTATAATTCACCCCTCCACTTT. Residues: CASSRDIYNSPLHF. This chain joins TRBV5-1 and TRBJ1-6; D ambiguous. This CDR3 has 14 residues. CDR1 and CDR2 (germline): SGHRS, YFSETQ. V was trimmed by 4 bases and J by 4 bases, leaving 9 bases between them.

The CDR3 DNA is TGTGCCAGTACAGGGGGCGGCGGTGAAAAACTGTTTTTT. Its protein is CASTGGGGEKLFF. V is TRBV19 and J is TRBJ1-4, with 8 bases matching TRBD1. This CDR3 is 13 amino acids long. CDR1 is LNHDA, CDR2 SQIVND, per germline (reference sequence). J gave up 7 bases and V 7 bases, and 5 bases lay outside the gene matches.

J is TRBJ2-1 and V is TRBV3-1 (or the pseudogene TRBV3-2), with TRBD2 identical over 16 bases. Germline values: CDR1 LGHDT, CDR2 YNNKEL (reference sequence). The V segment lost 3 bases and the J segment 7 bases; nucleotides outside the gene matches: 12. The CDR3 totals 19 residues. CDR3 bases: TGTGCCAGCAGCCACCCGGGACTAGCGGGAGGGCCGACTGCGAATGAGCAGTTCTTC. Translating gives CASSHPGLAGGPTANEQFF.

The V call is TRBV18, the J call TRBJ1-2; maybe TRBD1 (6 bases). Trimming left V 1 base short and J 3 bases short, with 12 bases between. This CDR3 is built from 15 residues. The germline V gene encodes CDR1 KGHSH and CDR2 LQKENI. CDR3 sequence (DNA): TGTGCCAGCTCACCACAGCGACAGGCATACTATGGCTACACCTTC. This codes for CASSPQRQAYYGYTF.

A few counts support this clone. This chain links TRBV28 with TRBJ1-2, with 7 bases aligning to TRBD1. The V and J ends lost 3 bases and 6 bases, in that order; junction bases with no gene match: 7. Germline CDR1 is MDHEN and CDR2 is SYDVKM. This CDR3 region has 14 residues. CDR3 DNA sequence: TGTGCCAGCAGTTTCCGCCGGGACAGCCATGGCTACACCTTC. Its translation: CASSFRRDSHGYTF.

The chain has TRBV28 and TRBJ1-1; D possibly corresponds to TRBD1 (5 bases). The CDR3 runs 11 residues. The germline V gene encodes CDR1 MDHEN and CDR2 SYDVKM. V lost 3 bases and J lost 10, with 9 bases in between. CDR3 sequence (DNA): TGTGCCAGCAGTTTGGGGGGGGGAGCTTTCTTT. Protein product: CASSLGGGAFF.

The chain links TRBV5-1 to TRBJ2-1; a weak D match, TRBD2 (5 bases). There are 15 residues in the CDR3. Trimming took 1 base from V and 6 from J, leaving 14 bases between them. CDR1 is SGHRS, CDR2 YFSETQ, per germline. CDR3 sequence reads: CASSLNVGDINEQFF. For the CDR3, the DNA is TGCGCCAGCAGCTTGAACGTCGGGGATATCAATGAGCAGTTCTTC. Combining the CDR3 with reference TRBV5-1 and TRBJ2-1 gives the whole variable domain KAGVTQTPRYLIKTRGQQVTLSCSPISGHRSVSWYQQTPGQGLQFLFEYFSETQRNKGNFPGRFSGRQFSNSRSEMNVSTLELGDSALYLCASSLNVGDINEQFFGPGTRLTVL.

The rearrangement joins TRBV3-1 (or the pseudogene TRBV3-2) to TRBJ2-1; TRBD1 is a possible D gene (6 bases). The CDR3 has 15 residues. Germline V lookup: CDR1 LGHDT, CDR2 YNNKEL (reference sequence). V was pared by 6 bases and J by 0 bases, with 12 bases between. The CDR3 nucleotides are TGTGCCAGCAGTCGGGACATGATCTCCTACAATGAGCAGTTCTTC. This encodes CASSRDMISYNEQFF.

This sequence joins TRBV28 and TRBJ2-1; TRBD2 matches 9 bases. There are 14 residues in the CDR3. V shed 5 bases, J shed 7 bases, and the junction held 6 bases outside the gene matches. Germline-derived CDR1 and CDR2 are MDHEN and SYDVKM. The CDR3 reads CASSKGLAQNEQFF. The CDR3 DNA sequence: TGTGCCAGCAGTAAGGGACTAGCACAAAATGAGCAGTTCTTC.

The V and J genes are TRBV14 and TRBJ1-2; 10 bases are a match to TRBD1. The trim removed 3 bases at V and 4 bases at J, leaving 17 bases unmatched. The CDR3 is made up of 19 amino acids. Looked up from germline, CDR1 is SGHDN and CDR2 is FVKESK. CDR3 DNA: TGTGCCAGCAGCCATACCTTTACCATGGACAGGGGGTCATCCTATGGCTACACCTTC. The encoded protein is CASSHTFTMDRGSSYGYTF.

This clone has just one count. The gene calls are TRBV4-1 and TRBJ1-2, with 7 bases matching TRBD1. The germline gives CDR1 MGHRA, CDR2 YSYEKL. The CDR3 sequence is 15 residues long. V gave up 3 bases and J gave up 5 bases; unmatched junction bases: 9. The DNA for the CDR3 is TGCGCCAGCAGCCAGCCCGACAGGGTAGGATATGGCTACACCTTC. Translated: CASSQPDRVGYGYTF.

Comments on this clone: Germline is not matched at one junction end, which may reflect a read error. The chain couples TRBV11-3 to TRBJ1-1; maybe TRBD1 (5 bases). The germline gives CDR1 SGHNT, CDR2 YENEEA. The length of the CDR3 is 13 residues. The CDR3 protein is CASSLGGDTGAFF. CDR3 in DNA: TGTGCCAGCAGCTTGGGGGGGGATACTGGAGCTTTCTTT.

The chain links TRBV7-6 to TRBJ1-3, with 8 nucleotides matching TRBD1. V shed 3 bases, J shed 6 bases, and the junction held 4 bases outside the gene matches. This CDR3 contains 14 residues. Germline values: CDR1 SGHVS, CDR2 FNYEAQ. The CDR3 spells CASSFTGGKNTIYF. The CDR3 DNA follows: TGTGCCAGCAGCTTTACAGGGGGGAAAAACACCATATATTTT.

The chain combines TRBV7-8 with TRBJ1-5; 7 bases are a match to TRBD1. V dropped 1 base and J dropped 6; count of bases not matched to a gene: 3. Germline V gene lookup returns CDR1 SGHVS and CDR2 FQNEAQ. CDR3 size: 14 residues. The CDR3 here is CASSLEGQVQPQHF. DNA for the CDR3: TGTGCCAGCAGCTTAGAAGGACAGGTTCAGCCCCAGCATTTT. Full variable domain (rest looked up from reference TRBV7-8 and TRBJ1-5): GAGVSQSPRYKVAKRGQDVALRCDPISGHVSLFWYQQALGQGPEFLTYFQNEAQLDKSGLPSDRFFAERPEGSVSTLKIQRTQQEDSAVYLCASSLEGQVQPQHFGDGTRLSIL.

This rearrangement joins TRBV7-3 to TRBJ1-6; TRBD1 agrees at 9 bases. CDR1 is SGHTA and CDR2 is FQGTGA in the germline V gene. J lost 7 bases, V lost 5 bases, and 6 bases had no gene match. This CDR3 has 15 amino acids. CDR3 protein: CASSALDRGNSPLHF. The CDR3 DNA reads TGTGCCAGCAGCGCCTTGGACAGGGGCAATTCACCCCTCCACTTT.

V gene TRBV19 combines with J gene TRBJ2-1, with 9 nucleotides matching TRBD2. V shed 6 bases, J shed 0 bases, and the junction held 3 bases outside the gene matches. The CDR3 has 15 residues. CDR1 is LNHDA and CDR2 is SQIVND in the germline V gene (reference sequence). The CDR3 loop is CASSVSGSSYNEQFF. CDR3 DNA sequence: TGTGCCAGTAGCGTTAGCGGGAGCTCCTACAATGAGCAGTTCTTC.

This chain joins TRBV7-6 and TRBJ2-1, with TRBD2 identical over 14 bases. Germline-derived CDR1 and CDR2 are SGHVS and FNYEAQ. The CDR3 has 17 residues. The J segment lost 8 bases and the V segment lost 1 base, leaving 7 bases of the junction unmatched. The CDR3 spells CASSLGGGTSGRHEQFF. CDR3 sequence (DNA): TGTGCCAGCAGCTTAGGGGGGGGGACTAGCGGGAGACATGAGCAGTTCTTC.

The rearrangement links TRBV24-1 to TRBJ2-3; D possibly corresponds to TRBD2 (5 bases). Between the trimmed V and J ends, which lost 1 base and 0 bases, there was a span of 7 bases. Germline CDR1 is KGHDR and CDR2 is SFDVKD. This CDR3 comprises 15 residues. CDR3 DNA sequence: TGTGCCACCAGTGATTTCCGGAGGAGCACAGATACGCAGTATTTT. Its protein is CATSDFRRSTDTQYF.

There are many counts of this clone. V and J are TRBV7-6 and TRBJ2-1, with TRBD2 identical over 12 bases. CDR1 and CDR2 (germline): SGHVS, FNYEAQ. This CDR3 is 15 amino acids long. Trimming at V came to 3 bases and at J to 8 bases, leaving 5 bases not matched to a gene. CDR3 amino acids: CASSFVSSGRDEQFF. The DNA of the CDR3 is TGTGCCAGCAGCTTCGTCTCTAGCGGGAGGGATGAGCAGTTCTTC.

The rearrangement uses TRBV5-1 and TRBJ2-1; maybe TRBD1 (6 bases). Between the trimmed V and J ends, which lost 3 bases and 8 bases, there was a span of 9 bases. Germline CDR1 is SGHRS and CDR2 is YFSETQ. The CDR3 extends over 12 amino acids. In DNA form, the CDR3 reads TGCGCCAGCAGCTCACAGGGTTATGAGCAGTTCTTC. It is translated as CASSSQGYEQFF.

This clone appeared a few times. The genes are TRBV9 and TRBJ1-6, with D possibly being TRBD1 (6 bases). Trimming removed 4 bases from V and 6 bases from J, with 14 bases in between. The CDR3 consists of 15 residues. The germline CDR1 and CDR2 sequences are SGDLS and YYNGEE. The CDR3 region is CASSPLGAPNSPLHF. Here the CDR3 DNA reads TGTGCCAGCAGCCCCTTGGGGGCTCCTAATTCACCCCTCCACTTT.

In nucleotides, the CDR3 is TGTGCCAGCAGTATGACTGGGACAGGGAGCTACGAGCAGTACTTC. Translation gives CASSMTGTGSYEQYF. The chain is built from TRBV28 and TRBJ2-7; the match to TRBD1 covers 9 bases. The CDR3 runs 15 residues. CDR1 and CDR2 from the germline V gene are MDHEN and SYDVKM. Trimming cost V 5 bases and J 3 bases; bases outside gene matches: 8.

This clone was seen a single time. The J gene is TRBJ2-5, the V gene TRBV4-2; D is perhaps TRBD1 (6 bases). There are 14 residues in the CDR3. The V gene lost 0 bases and the J gene lost 3 bases, with 8 bases spanning the gap. Germline-derived CDR1 and CDR2 are LGHNA and YNFKEQ. The CDR3 loop reads CASSQEGQKETQYF. CDR3 DNA sequence: TGTGCCAGCAGCCAAGAAGGACAGAAAGAGACCCAGTACTTC.